This passage covers 23 T cell receptor beta chains from one sample sequenced in a study of identical twins. TCRdb recomputed calls from the 5' RACE reads with MiXCR, one row per CDR3 protein. Of about 340,000 distinct CDR3 sequences listed, approximately 13% are singletons. The same data also went into a second study, on yellow fever vaccine responses in identical twins.

Sequencing was performed on CD8+ T cells sorted from blood. These receptors all come from a woman aged 18-30 years in good health.

V and J are TRBV20-1 and TRBJ2-7, with D perhaps TRBD1 (8 bases). Between the trimmed V and J ends, which lost 7 bases and 3 bases, there was a span of 19 bases. The length of the CDR3 is 14 residues. Germline V gene data show CDR1 as DFQATT and CDR2 as SNEGSKA (reference sequence). CDR3 loop: CSVGGTGDFYEQYF. The CDR3 nucleotides are TGCAGTGTGGGAGGGACAGGAGATTTCTACGAGCAGTACTTC.

This clonotype came up many times. The rearrangement links TRBV7-8 to TRBJ2-1; D not certain. The CDR3 consists of 14 residues. Germline CDR1 reads SGHVS; CDR2 reads FQNEAQ. Trimming shortened V by 4 bases and J by 0 bases, and 7 bases separated the two germline ends. The CDR3: CASSSADSYNEQFF. Here the CDR3 DNA reads TGTGCCAGCAGCTCAGCAGACTCCTACAATGAGCAGTTCTTC.

This clonotype was picked up many times. This rearrangement joins TRBV5-5 to TRBJ1-1; D is unclear. V shed 0 bases and J shed 5 bases, with 11 bases lying between them. This CDR3 comprises 14 residues. Per the germline V gene, CDR1 is SGHKS and CDR2 is YYEKEE (reference sequence). The CDR3 nucleotides are TGTGCCAGCAGCTTGGGGCAGGTTCGTACTGAAGCTTTCTTT. This translates into CASSLGQVRTEAFF. The whole variable domain, filled in from reference TRBV5-5 and TRBJ1-1, reads DAGVTQSPTHLIKTRGQQVTLRCSPISGHKSVSWYQQVLGQGPQFIFQYYEKEERGRGNFPDRFSARQFPNYSSELNVNALLLGDSALYLCASSLGQVRTEAFFGQGTRLTVV.

The chain links TRBV15 to TRBJ2-1; D gene ambiguous. Trimming stripped 3 bases from V and 6 bases from J, with 9 bases between. Germline V gene data show CDR1 as LNHNV and CDR2 as YYDKDF (reference sequence). The CDR3 length is 13 residues. CDR3 loop: CATSSRFGNEQFF. The DNA for the CDR3 is TGTGCCACCAGCAGCCGATTTGGCAATGAGCAGTTCTTC.

Here the CDR3 DNA reads TGTGCCAGCAGCATTAGCGGGAAGGGCTACGAGCAGTACTTC. It yields the protein CASSISGKGYEQYF. The rearrangement uses TRBV7-8 and TRBJ2-7, with TRBD2 matching over 8 bases. CDR1 and CDR2 (germline): SGHVS, FQNEAQ. The CDR3 runs to 14 residues. V lost 5 bases, J lost 3 bases, and 6 bases stayed unmatched.

Only a few counts were recorded for this clonotype. V is TRBV20-1 and J is TRBJ2-7; D perhaps matches TRBD2 (5 bases). The ends were cut back, 5 bases at V and 6 bases at J, with 8 bases in the middle. The CDR3 is 10 amino acids. The germline gives CDR1 DFQATT, CDR2 SNEGSKA (reference sequence). Written as DNA, the CDR3 is TGCAGTGCTGCTAGCCCCGAGCAGTACTTC. Translated, it gives CSAASPEQYF.

The chain joins TRBV5-4 to TRBJ2-3; TRBD2 matches 15 bases. Trimming cost V 4 bases and J 6 bases; bases outside gene matches: 3. The V gene's germline CDR1 is SGHNT and CDR2 YYREEE (reference sequence). This CDR3 is 15 amino acids long. The CDR3 reads CASSPGLAGGDTQYF. The CDR3, as DNA: TGTGCCAGCAGCCCCGGACTAGCGGGGGGGGATACGCAGTATTTT. The full variable domain, its missing parts supplied by reference TRBV5-4 and TRBJ2-3, is ETGVTQSPTHLIKTRGQQVTLRCSSQSGHNTVSWYQQALGQGPQFIFQYYREEENGRGNFPPRFSGLQFPNYSSELNVNALELDDSALYLCASSPGLAGGDTQYFGPGTRLTVL.

A few counts support this clonotype. The rearrangement links TRBV7-7 to TRBJ2-1; no firm D call. The germline CDR1 and CDR2 sequences are SSHAT and FNYEAQ (reference sequence). V dropped 5 bases and J dropped 4 bases, with 18 bases sitting between them. This CDR3 comprises 16 residues. CDR3 coding DNA: TGTGCCAGCAGCATAGTCGTGACTTCAAGATACAATGAGCAGTTCTTC. Amino acids: CASSIVVTSRYNEQFF.

J is TRBJ1-6 and V is TRBV6-5; a possible D gene is TRBD1 (5 bases). Germline CDR1 and CDR2: MNHEY and SVGAGI. The CDR3 runs 15 residues. The V and J ends lost 0 bases and 10 bases respectively, with 13 bases between them. The CDR3 spells CASSYSARVYSPLHF. CDR3 sequence (DNA): TGTGCCAGCAGTTACTCGGCCAGGGTTTACTCACCCCTCCACTTT.

This clonotype was detected a few times. The chain combines TRBV2 with TRBJ1-1; TRBD1 aligns across 9 bases. The CDR3 is made up of 16 amino acids. In germline, CDR1 is SNHLY, CDR2 FYNNEI. V dropped 7 bases and J dropped 3; count of bases not matched to a gene: 12. The CDR3 loop is CASNYHPDRGYTEAFF. The CDR3, as DNA: TGTGCCAGCAATTACCATCCGGACAGGGGCTACACTGAAGCTTTCTTT.

This clonotype was seen repeatedly, ten times or more. This chain joins TRBV29-1 and TRBJ1-2; perhaps TRBD1 as D (5 bases). CDR1 and CDR2 from the germline V gene are SQVTM and ANQGSEA. The germline V and J ends were trimmed by 3 bases and 3 bases, with 11 bases remaining between them. The CDR3 extends over 13 amino acids. The CDR3 DNA sequence: TGCAGCGTTGATCGGGGGGTGGACTATGGCTACACCTTC. Its translation is CSVDRGVDYGYTF.

The chain employs TRBV12-3 or TRBV12-4 and TRBJ2-2; D possibly uses TRBD1 or TRBD2 (6 bases each). With 3 bases removed from V and 5 bases from J, the gap between germline ends came to 10 bases. The CDR3 is 14 residues long. The DNA of the CDR3 is TGTGCCAGCAGTTTTGGGGGGCAGACCGGGGAGCTGTTTTTT. Its translation: CASSFGGQTGELFF.

The rearrangement uses TRBV6-1 and TRBJ2-1; 9 nucleotides agree with TRBD2. CDR3 length: 16 residues. The germline gives CDR1 MNHNS, CDR2 SASEGT. Germline trimming cut 6 bases from V and 3 bases from J; bases unmatched to any gene: 9. CDR3 nucleotide sequence: TGTGCCAGCAGCCGCCCCTGGACTAGCGACTACAATGAGCAGTTCTTC. Residues: CASSRPWTSDYNEQFF.

The sample holds one count of this clonotype. A much larger clone differs by one base, so this may be a read error. This chain uses TRBV12-3 or TRBV12-4 with TRBJ1-1; maybe TRBD1 (6 bases). This CDR3 is 15 amino acids long. CDR3 sequence reads: CASLGGGRKNTEALF. Written as DNA, the CDR3 is TGTGCCAGCCTAGGTGGGGGGCGGAAGAACACTGAAGCTCTCTTT.

In its sample, this clonotype was seen a few times. The CDR3 DNA reads as TGTGCCAGCAGCCTACTCGACATGTATGGCTACACCTTC. It encodes CASSLLDMYGYTF. The chain combines TRBV7-8 with TRBJ1-2; D not certain. CDR1 is SGHVS, CDR2 FQNEAQ, per germline. The V end lost 5 bases, the J end lost 5 bases, and 12 bases lay between the germline ends. This CDR3 has 13 amino acids.

This rearrangement joins TRBV7-9 to TRBJ2-1; D not certain. V was trimmed by 5 bases and J by 8 bases, leaving 16 bases between them. This CDR3 contains 14 residues. Germline V lookup: CDR1 SEHNR, CDR2 FQNEAQ (reference sequence). CDR3 coding DNA: TGTGCCAGCAGCCAAGTCGTTAGGAGCGATGAGCAGTTCTTC. This codes for CASSQVVRSDEQFF.

The chain carries TRBV7-9 and TRBJ2-1, with 7 bases matching TRBD1. This CDR3 has 13 residues. Germline trimming cut 8 bases from V and 8 bases from J; bases unmatched to any gene: 9. Germline assignment: CDR1 SEHNR and CDR2 FQNEAQ (reference sequence). The CDR3 is CASWATGPDEQFF. The CDR3 DNA reads TGTGCCAGCTGGGCGACAGGGCCCGATGAGCAGTTCTTC.

The genes are TRBV21-1 and TRBJ2-7. TRBV21-1 is marked as a pseudogene. The CDR3 covers 14 residues. CDR3 loop: CASSSPDGCYEQYF. The CDR3 nucleotides read TGTGCCAGCAGCAGTCCAGACGGATGCTACGAGCAGTACTTC.

This clonotype was counted ten times or more. The rearrangement uses TRBV12-3 or TRBV12-4 and TRBJ2-1, with 15 bases that match TRBD2. There are 16 residues in the CDR3. The J segment lost 8 bases and the V segment lost 5 bases, leaving 7 bases of the junction unmatched. CDR3 DNA sequence: TGTGCCAGCAGTCCCCGGACTAGCGGGAGGGCCGATGAGCAGTTCTTC. This gives the protein CASSPRTSGRADEQFF.

This clonotype came up a few times. This chain links TRBV4-1 with TRBJ2-1; D not certain. The CDR3 has 14 amino acids. V was clipped by 4 bases and J by 2 bases, with 9 bases between them. The germline V gene has CDR1 MGHRA and CDR2 YSYEKL. The CDR3 protein is CASSRQETYNEQFF. The CDR3 region has the DNA TGCGCCAGCAGCCGTCAGGAGACCTACAATGAGCAGTTCTTC.

This clonotype was recorded at least ten times. The chain recombines TRBV5-1 with TRBJ1-2; D perhaps matches TRBD1 (5 bases). Germline CDR1 and CDR2: SGHRS and YFSETQ. V gave up 0 bases and J gave up 0 bases, with 9 bases separating them. The CDR3 runs to 15 residues. CDR3 residues: CASSLVGVSNYGYTF. CDR3 nucleotides: TGCGCCAGCAGCTTGGTGGGGGTTTCTAACTATGGCTACACCTTC.

This clonotype occurred a few times. The rearrangement joins TRBV12-3 or TRBV12-4 to TRBJ1-4; 7 bases align to TRBD1. The length of the CDR3 is 14 residues. J was trimmed by 2 bases and V by 6 bases; bases with no gene match: 3. CDR3 in DNA: TGTGCCAGCAGGTCGACAGGGACTAATGAAAAACTGTTTTTT. Amino acids: CASRSTGTNEKLFF.

Many counts were recorded for this clonotype. This sequence joins TRBV20-1 and TRBJ2-7; D gene ambiguous. Trimming shortened V by 0 bases and J by 6 bases, and 9 bases separated the two germline ends. The CDR3 consists of 12 residues. Germline V gives CDR1 DFQATT, CDR2 SNEGSKA (reference sequence). This chain's CDR3 is CSARDQSGEQYF. As DNA, the CDR3 is TGCAGTGCTAGAGATCAAAGTGGCGAGCAGTACTTC.